The 8 T cell receptor beta chains in this list originate from one sample, sequenced in a study of synovial regulatory T cells in juvenile arthritis. Libraries were prepared by immunoSEQ multiplex PCR; TCRdb keeps only in-frame clonotypes and omits some of them. This sample's table reports 7,500 to 10,000 clones. Input material: Treg cells from blood. Subset meaning: remaining (HLA-DR-negative) circulating blood Treg cells. The receptor set was obtained from a donor younger than 30 with juvenile idiopathic arthritis.

This chain uses TRBV5-1 with TRBJ2-2; checking the TCRdb D call of TRBD2 is not possible without DNA. This CDR3 has 15 amino acids. No nucleotide data were recorded. The germline V gene has CDR1 SGHRS and CDR2 YFSETQ. This chain's CDR3 is CASPYSGANTGELFF.

This chain uses TRBV11-2 with TRBJ2-4; TCRdb's D call of TRBD2 is untestable without DNA. CDR3 length: 18 amino acids. The protein alone is recorded here. Germline V gives CDR1 SGHAT, CDR2 FQNNGV. CDR3 in amino acids: CASSLEGVAGGQRNIQYF.

V and J are TRBV7-9 and TRBJ2-7. The germline V gene encodes CDR1 SEHNR and CDR2 FQNEAQ (reference sequence). The CDR3 runs to 14 residues. Only the protein is available. The CDR3 region is CASSAPGPSYEQYF.

V and J are TRBV28 and TRBJ2-3; TCRdb selects TRBD2, and the lack of DNA leaves this call unchecked. CDR3 length equals 17 residues. Only the protein sequence is given. The germline gives CDR1 MDHEN, CDR2 SYDVKM. The CDR3 reads CASIKTDGPGSTDTQYF. Full variable domain (missing parts from reference TRBV28 and TRBJ2-3): DVKVTQSSRYLVKRTGEKVFLECVQDMDHENMFWYRQDPGLGLRLIYFSYDVKMKEKGDIPEGYSVSREKKERFSLILESASTNQTSMYLCASIKTDGPGSTDTQYFGPGTRLTVL.

The chain employs TRBV6-1 and TRBJ2-7; TCRdb selects TRBD1, and the lack of DNA leaves this call unchecked. CDR1 is MNHNS and CDR2 is SASEGT in the germline V gene. The CDR3 runs 13 residues. No DNA has been recorded. This chain's CDR3 is CASSKGLSYEQYF.

This chain uses TRBV11-3 with TRBJ2-1; TCRdb's D gene call, TRBD2, goes unchecked for lack of DNA. There are 20 residues in the CDR3. The DNA is unrecorded. Germline V gene data show CDR1 as SGHNT and CDR2 as YENEEA. CDR3 sequence: CASSSAGLAGPGSSYNEQFF.

The chain joins TRBV7-9 to TRBJ1-1; TCRdb calls TRBD1, which cannot be checked without DNA. This CDR3 is built from 14 residues. No DNA is recorded. Germline V gene data show CDR1 as SEHNR and CDR2 as FQNEAQ (reference sequence). This CDR3 reads CASSLLQGNTEAFF.

J is TRBJ2-7 and V is TRBV7-2; as DNA is missing, the TRBD1 call by TCRdb cannot be tested. The CDR3 spans 15 residues. No DNA is listed. Germline CDR1 is SGHTA and CDR2 is FQGNSA. The chain's CDR3 is CASSLYGTGPYEQYF.